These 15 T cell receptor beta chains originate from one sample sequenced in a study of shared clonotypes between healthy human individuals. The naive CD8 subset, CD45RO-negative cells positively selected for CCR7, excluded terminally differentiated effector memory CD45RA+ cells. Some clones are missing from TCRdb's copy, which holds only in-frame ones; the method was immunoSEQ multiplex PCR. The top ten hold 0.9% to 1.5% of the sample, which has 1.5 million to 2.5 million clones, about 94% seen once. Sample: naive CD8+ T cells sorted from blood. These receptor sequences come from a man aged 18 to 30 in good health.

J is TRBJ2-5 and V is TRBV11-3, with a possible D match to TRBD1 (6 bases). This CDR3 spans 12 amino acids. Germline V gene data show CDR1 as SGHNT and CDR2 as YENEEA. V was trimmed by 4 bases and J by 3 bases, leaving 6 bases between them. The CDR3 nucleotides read TGTGCCAGCAGCTCAGGGGAAGAGACCCAGTACTTC. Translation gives CASSSGEETQYF.

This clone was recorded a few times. CDR3 residues: CASSQPMGYTF. The CDR3, as DNA: TGTGCCAGCAGCCAGCCGATGGGCTACACCTTC. The gene calls are TRBV7-9 and TRBJ1-2; D gene unclear. The V end was cut by 5 bases, the J end by 8 bases, with 9 bases between. From germline, CDR1 is SEHNR and CDR2 FQNEAQ (reference sequence). The CDR3 loop spans 11 amino acids. Complete variable domain (other parts from reference TRBV7-9 and TRBJ1-2): DTGVSQNPRHKITKRGQNVTFRCDPISEHNRLYWYRQTLGQGPEFLTYFQNEAQLEKSRLLSDRFSAERPKGSFSTLEIQRTEQGDSAMYLCASSQPMGYTFGSGTRLTVV.

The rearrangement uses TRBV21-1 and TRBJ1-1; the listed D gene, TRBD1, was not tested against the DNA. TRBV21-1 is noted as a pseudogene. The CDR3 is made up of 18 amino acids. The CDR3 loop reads CASSFKGQDRGRDTEAFF. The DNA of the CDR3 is TGTGCCAGCAGCTTCAAAGGGCAGGACAGGGGCAGAGACACTGAAGCTTTCTTT.

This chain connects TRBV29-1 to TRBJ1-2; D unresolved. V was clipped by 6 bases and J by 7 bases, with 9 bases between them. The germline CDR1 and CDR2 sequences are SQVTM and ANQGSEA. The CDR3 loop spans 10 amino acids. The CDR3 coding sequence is TGCAGCGTCCGATCAAGTGGCTACACCTTC. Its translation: CSVRSSGYTF. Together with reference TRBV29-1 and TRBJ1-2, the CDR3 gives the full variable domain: SAVISQKPSRDICQRGTSLTIQCQVDSQVTMMFWYRQQPGQSLTLIATANQGSEATYESGFVIDKFPISRPNLTFSTLTVSNMSPEDSSIYLCSVRSSGYTFGSGTRLTVV.

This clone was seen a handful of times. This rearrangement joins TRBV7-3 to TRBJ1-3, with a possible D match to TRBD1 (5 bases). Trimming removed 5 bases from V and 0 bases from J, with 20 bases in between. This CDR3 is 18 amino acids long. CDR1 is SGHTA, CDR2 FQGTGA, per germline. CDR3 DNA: TGTGCCAGCAGCCTCGGGGCGGCTCGAGACGTCTCTGGAAACACCATATATTTT. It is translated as CASSLGAARDVSGNTIYF.

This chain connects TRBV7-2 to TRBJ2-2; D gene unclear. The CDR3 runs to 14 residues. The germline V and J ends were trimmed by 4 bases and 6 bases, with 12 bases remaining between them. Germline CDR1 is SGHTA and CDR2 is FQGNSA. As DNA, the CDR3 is TGTGCCAGCAGCTCTCCCCTAGAGGCCGGGGAGCTGTTTTTT. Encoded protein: CASSSPLEAGELFF.

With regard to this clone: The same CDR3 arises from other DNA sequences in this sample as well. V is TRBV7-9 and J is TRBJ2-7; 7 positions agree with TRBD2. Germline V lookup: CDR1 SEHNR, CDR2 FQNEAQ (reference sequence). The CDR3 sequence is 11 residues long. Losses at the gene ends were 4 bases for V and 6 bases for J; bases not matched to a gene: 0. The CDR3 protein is CASSSGGEQYF. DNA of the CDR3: TGTGCCAGCAGCTCGGGGGGCGAGCAGTACTTC.

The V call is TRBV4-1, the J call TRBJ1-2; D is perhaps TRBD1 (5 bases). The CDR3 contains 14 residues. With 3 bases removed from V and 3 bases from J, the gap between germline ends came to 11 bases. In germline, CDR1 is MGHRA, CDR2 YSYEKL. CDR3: CASSQEGIHYGYTF. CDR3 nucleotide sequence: TGCGCCAGCAGCCAGGAGGGGATTCACTATGGCTACACCTTC.

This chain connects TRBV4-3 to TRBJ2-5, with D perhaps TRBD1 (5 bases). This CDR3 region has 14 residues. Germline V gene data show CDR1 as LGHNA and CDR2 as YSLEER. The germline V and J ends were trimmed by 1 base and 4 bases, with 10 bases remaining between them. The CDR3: CASSQGLGVETQYF. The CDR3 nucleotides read TGCGCCAGCAGCCAAGGTCTAGGGGTAGAGACCCAGTACTTC.

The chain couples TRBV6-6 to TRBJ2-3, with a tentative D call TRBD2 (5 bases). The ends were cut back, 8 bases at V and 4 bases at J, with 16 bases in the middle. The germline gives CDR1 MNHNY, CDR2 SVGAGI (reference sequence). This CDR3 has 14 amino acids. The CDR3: CASGPFLAADTQYF. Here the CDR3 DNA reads TGTGCCAGCGGCCCCTTTCTAGCAGCAGATACGCAGTATTTT.

The CDR3: CASSQRVEETQYF. As DNA, the CDR3 is TGTGCCAGCAGCCAACGAGTGGAAGAGACCCAGTACTTC. The chain employs TRBV13 and TRBJ2-5, with D uncertain. The CDR3 is 13 amino acids. Germline V gene sequence: CDR1 PRHDT, CDR2 FYEKMQ (reference sequence). The V end was cut by 5 bases, the J end by 3 bases, with 10 bases between.

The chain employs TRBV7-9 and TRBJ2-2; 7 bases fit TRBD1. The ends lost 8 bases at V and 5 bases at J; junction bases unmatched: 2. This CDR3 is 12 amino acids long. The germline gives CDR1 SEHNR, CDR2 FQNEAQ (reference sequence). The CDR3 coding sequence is TGTGCCAGCCCGACAGGGACCGGGGAGCTGTTTTTT. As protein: CASPTGTGELFF.

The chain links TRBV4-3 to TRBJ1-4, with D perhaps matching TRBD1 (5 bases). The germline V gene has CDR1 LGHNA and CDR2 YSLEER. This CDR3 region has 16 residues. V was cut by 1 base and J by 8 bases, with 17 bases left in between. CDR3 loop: CASSQVEEGPGEKLFF. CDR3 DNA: TGCGCCAGCAGCCAAGTTGAGGAGGGGCCAGGGGAAAAACTGTTTTTT.

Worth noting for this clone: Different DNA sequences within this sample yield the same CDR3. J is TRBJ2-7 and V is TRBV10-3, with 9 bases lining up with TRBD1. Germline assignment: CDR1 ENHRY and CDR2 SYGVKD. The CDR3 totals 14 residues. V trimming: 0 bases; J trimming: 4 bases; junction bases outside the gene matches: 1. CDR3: CAISESTGGYEQYF. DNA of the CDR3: TGTGCCATCAGTGAGTCGACAGGGGGATACGAGCAGTACTTC.

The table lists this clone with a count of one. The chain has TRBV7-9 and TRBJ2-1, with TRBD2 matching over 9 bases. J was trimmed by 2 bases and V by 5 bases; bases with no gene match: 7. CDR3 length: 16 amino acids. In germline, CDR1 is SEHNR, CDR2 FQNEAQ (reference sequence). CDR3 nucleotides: TGTGCCAGCAGCGGGACCCTAGCGGGACCCTACAATGAGCAGTTCTTC. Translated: CASSGTLAGPYNEQFF.